The 28 T cell receptor beta chains given below trace back to one sample, sequenced in a study of control samples from healthy donors and cancer patients. The repertoire was sequenced with immunoSEQ multiplex PCR; TCRdb's copy has only in-frame clones and lacks some. This table has 90,000 or so clones, 85% appearing once. The source material was blood. These receptors all come from a man under 40 in good health.

This clone is a singleton in its sample. The CDR3 DNA is TGTGCCAGCAGCGTAGTTGGGGAATTTCAAGAGACCCAGTACTTC. Translating it yields CASSVVGEFQETQYF. The chain has TRBV9 and TRBJ2-5; D is undetermined. The germline gives CDR1 SGDLS, CDR2 YYNGEE. Trimming left V 0 bases short and J 2 bases short, with 11 bases between. The CDR3 spans 15 residues.

This CDR3 is CASKWGAKMTGELFF. In nucleotides, the CDR3 is TGTGCCAGCAAGTGGGGGGCGAAGATGACCGGGGAGCTGTTTTTT. J is TRBJ2-2 and V is TRBV7-9; possibly TRBD1 or TRBD2 for D (6 bases each). The CDR3 covers 15 residues. V lost 7 bases, J lost 5 bases, and 17 bases lay in between. Germline CDR1 reads SEHNR; CDR2 reads FQNEAQ (reference sequence). The full variable domain, rest sourced from reference TRBV7-9 and TRBJ2-2, is DTGVSQNPRHKITKRGQNVTFRCDPISEHNRLYWYRQTLGQGPEFLTYFQNEAQLEKSRLLSDRFSAERPKGSFSTLEIQRTEQGDSAMYLCASKWGAKMTGELFFGEGSRLTVL.

The chain joins TRBV5-1 to TRBJ1-3; D call uncertain. V shed 7 bases and J shed 4 bases, with 18 bases lying between them. CDR3 size: 15 residues. Germline values: CDR1 SGHRS, CDR2 YFSETQ. The CDR3 loop is CASRDGRPQGNTIYF. For the CDR3, the DNA is TGCGCCAGCCGCGATGGACGGCCGCAGGGAAACACCATATATTTT.

The V and J genes are TRBV28 and TRBJ2-3, with a tentative D call TRBD2 (7 bases). This CDR3 region has 12 residues. The germline gives CDR1 MDHEN, CDR2 SYDVKM. Trimming removed 11 bases at V and 4 bases at J, with 13 bases between. The CDR3 bases are TGTGCCGGTGGAGGGGGGGCAGATACGCAGTATTTT. It yields the protein CAGGGGADTQYF. The full variable domain, completed using reference TRBV28 and TRBJ2-3, is DVKVTQSSRYLVKRTGEKVFLECVQDMDHENMFWYRQDPGLGLRLIYFSYDVKMKEKGDIPEGYSVSREKKERFSLILESASTNQTSMYLCAGGGGADTQYFGPGTRLTVL.

V is TRBV7-9 and J is TRBJ2-3; D gene unclear. Deletions cut 1 base from V and 0 bases from J, with 11 bases between. This CDR3 spans 16 amino acids. Germline CDR1 and CDR2: SEHNR and FQNEAQ (reference sequence). CDR3: CASSLGRTASTDTQYF. DNA of the CDR3: TGTGCCAGCAGCTTAGGGCGGACCGCTAGCACAGATACGCAGTATTTT.

This rearrangement joins TRBV6-5 to TRBJ1-2; no reliable D call. The CDR3 has 14 amino acids. Per germline, CDR1 MNHEY and CDR2 SVGAGI. V was shortened by 8 bases and J by 3 bases, with 16 bases between the two germline ends. In DNA, the CDR3 is TGTGCCAGCCCTGGGCCCGAGATTTACTATGGCTACACCTTC. Its protein is CASPGPEIYYGYTF.

The chain links TRBV24-1 to TRBJ2-3; no firm D call. The V end was cut by 7 bases, the J end by 1 base, with 8 bases between. CDR1 KGHDR and CDR2 SFDVKD come from the germline V gene. This CDR3 is 13 amino acids long. The CDR3 here is CATRGWGTDTQYF. For the CDR3, the DNA is TGTGCCACCAGGGGGTGGGGCACAGATACGCAGTATTTT.

The V and J genes are TRBV4-1 and TRBJ1-1, with 8 positions matching TRBD1. CDR3 length equals 19 residues. Germline V gene lookup returns CDR1 MGHRA and CDR2 YSYEKL. Trimming removed 4 bases from V and 5 bases from J; junction bases left unmatched: 21. The CDR3 nucleotides are TGCGCCAGCAGCCGACAAGGACAGGGACAAAGGGTTCTAGGTACTGAAGCTTTCTTT. Translating gives CASSRQGQGQRVLGTEAFF.

V usage is TRBV2 and J usage is TRBJ1-1; D is possibly TRBD1 (5 bases). This CDR3 has 12 amino acids. Germline V gene lookup returns CDR1 SNHLY and CDR2 FYNNEI. Trimming removed 6 bases from V and 7 bases from J, with 12 bases in between. The CDR3 sequence: CASRWGDGEAFF. CDR3 nucleotides: TGTGCCAGCAGATGGGGGGACGGTGAAGCTTTCTTT. The variable domain in full, completed from reference TRBV2 and TRBJ1-1, reads EPEVTQTPSHQVTQMGQEVILRCVPISNHLYFYWYRQILGQKVEFLVSFYNNEISEKSEIFDDQFSVERPDGSNFTLKIRSTKLEDSAMYFCASRWGDGEAFFGQGTRLTVV.

The V gene is TRBV7-3, the J gene TRBJ2-3, with D maybe TRBD2 (6 bases). The germline V and J ends were trimmed by 6 bases and 2 bases, with 12 bases remaining between them. Germline CDR1 is SGHTA and CDR2 is FQGTGA. The CDR3 is made up of 14 amino acids. The CDR3 reads CASSTGTHTDTQYF. In DNA, the CDR3 is TGTGCCAGCAGTACCGGGACTCACACAGATACGCAGTATTTT.

This chain connects TRBV7-9 to TRBJ1-1, with D uncertain. The CDR3 extends over 16 amino acids. Germline lookup yields CDR1 SEHNR and CDR2 FQNEAQ (reference sequence). Trimming pared 1 base from V and 0 bases from J, leaving 12 bases between. The CDR3 DNA follows: TGTGCCAGCAGCTTAGTGAATCGGGCCATGAACACTGAAGCTTTCTTT. Amino acid sequence: CASSLVNRAMNTEAFF. Full variable domain (missing parts from reference TRBV7-9 and TRBJ1-1): DTGVSQNPRHKITKRGQNVTFRCDPISEHNRLYWYRQTLGQGPEFLTYFQNEAQLEKSRLLSDRFSAERPKGSFSTLEIQRTEQGDSAMYLCASSLVNRAMNTEAFFGQGTRLTVV.

The rearrangement links TRBV7-3 to TRBJ2-2; no clear D gene. CDR1 is SGHTA and CDR2 is FQGTGA in the germline V gene. Trimming took 2 bases from V and 1 from J, leaving 8 bases between them. The CDR3 spans 15 residues. CDR3 DNA: TGTGCCAGCAGCTTATATGTACAGAACACCGGGGAGCTGTTTTTT. Translation gives CASSLYVQNTGELFF.

The chain employs TRBV2 and TRBJ2-3; unclear D gene. CDR1 and CDR2 (germline): SNHLY, FYNNEI. CDR3 length: 15 residues. Deletions cut 4 bases from V and 2 bases from J, with 13 bases between. CDR3 bases: TGTGCCAGCAGTGTTCTGGGTGGGGTCACAGATACGCAGTATTTT. Encoded protein: CASSVLGGVTDTQYF.

The chain joins TRBV6-6 to TRBJ1-6; 7 positions agree with TRBD1. This CDR3 spans 17 amino acids. Germline CDR1 is MNHNY and CDR2 is SVGAGI (reference sequence). The ends lost 5 bases at V and 5 bases at J; junction bases unmatched: 12. The CDR3 region has the DNA TGTGCCAGCAGTCGAACGGGACAGCGCATGAATAATTCACCCCTCCACTTT. The encoded protein is CASSRTGQRMNNSPLHF.

J is TRBJ1-5 and V is TRBV3-1 (or the pseudogene TRBV3-2); tentatively, D is TRBD1 (5 bases). This CDR3 contains 16 residues. Between the trimmed V and J ends, which lost 0 bases and 2 bases, there was a span of 11 bases. Germline lookup yields CDR1 LGHDT and CDR2 YNNKEL (reference sequence). CDR3 nucleotides: TGTGCCAGCAGCCAAGACCTGGGAGGGGGCAATCAGCCCCAGCATTTT. Encoded protein: CASSQDLGGGNQPQHF.

About this clone: The CDR3 does not close with the conserved phenylalanine or tryptophan, likely indicating a read error. The limits of the CDR3 on the DNA are not certain, so only TCRdb's listed CDR3 is given. The chain uses TRBV23-1 and TRBJ2-7; no DNA check was done on the table's D call, TRBD1. TRBV23-1 has ORF status, its function being uncertain. Termini included, the CDR3 measures 12 amino acids. The CDR3 protein is CASSQSPGQVLL.

The rearrangement joins TRBV6-4 to TRBJ2-3; TRBD2 matches 9 bases. V gave up 5 bases and J gave up 5 bases; unmatched junction bases: 8. Germline CDR1 MRHNA, CDR2 SNTAGT. This CDR3 is built from 15 residues. CDR3 loop: CASSPRSGGIDTQYF. CDR3 coding DNA: TGTGCCAGCAGTCCACGGAGCGGGGGGATAGATACGCAGTATTTT.

This chain connects TRBV9 to TRBJ2-2; possibly TRBD1 for D (6 bases). This CDR3 region has 15 residues. Trimming removed 4 bases at V and 0 bases at J, with 10 bases between. Germline assignment: CDR1 SGDLS and CDR2 YYNGEE. The CDR3 reads CASSPGQSNTGELFF. CDR3 bases: TGTGCCAGCAGCCCTGGACAGTCGAACACCGGGGAGCTGTTTTTT.

V usage is TRBV7-9 and J usage is TRBJ1-4; 7 nucleotides line up with TRBD1. Germline loops: CDR1 SEHNR, CDR2 FQNEAQ (reference sequence). The CDR3 has 16 amino acids. The J segment lost 4 bases and the V segment lost 6 bases, leaving 11 bases of the junction unmatched. CDR3 protein: CASSYLGQARNEKLFF. The DNA for the CDR3 is TGTGCCAGCAGTTACCTCGGACAGGCGCGTAATGAAAAACTGTTTTTT.

The rearrangement uses TRBV10-2 and TRBJ1-3; no definite D call. Germline CDR1 and CDR2: WSHSY and SAAADI. Deletions cut 8 bases from V and 10 bases from J, with 15 bases between. The CDR3 loop spans 12 amino acids. CDR3 amino acids: CASGPADRTIYF. CDR3 DNA sequence: TGCGCCAGCGGTCCAGCGGACCGAACCATATATTTT.

This chain joins TRBV30 and TRBJ2-1, with 7 nucleotides matching TRBD1. Germline CDR1 is GTSNPN and CDR2 is SVGIG (reference sequence). The CDR3 loop spans 13 amino acids. The V and J ends lost 4 bases and 7 bases, in that order; junction bases with no gene match: 7. CDR3: CAWTLLQGNEQFF. CDR3 coding DNA: TGTGCCTGGACCTTACTACAGGGGAATGAGCAGTTCTTC.

This clone was seen a few times. This chain links TRBV21-1 with TRBJ1-5; TRBD1 is the table's D call and was not checked against the DNA. TRBV21-1 is a listed pseudogene. The CDR3 has 11 residues. The CDR3 protein is CASSRQQPQHF. The CDR3 coding sequence is TGTGCCAGCAGCAGACAGCAGCCCCAGCATTTT.

The J gene is TRBJ2-6, the V gene TRBV5-1, with unresolved D. V was clipped by 5 bases and J by 2 bases, with 26 bases between them. The germline V gene has CDR1 SGHRS and CDR2 YFSETQ. This CDR3 contains 20 residues. The CDR3 bases are TGCGCCAGCAGGCAGGTGTTAGCTGTAGTCCAGGAGACTGGGGCCAACGTCCTGACTTTC. Its translation is CASRQVLAVVQETGANVLTF.

This chain uses TRBV10-3 with TRBJ2-3; TRBD1 aligns across 9 bases. The junction had 7 bases not matched to a gene; V was cut back by 7 bases and J by 5 bases. The CDR3 covers 14 residues. Germline V gene data show CDR1 as ENHRY and CDR2 as SYGVKD. The DNA of the CDR3 is TGTGCCATCACCTCGGACAGGGGCGGAGATACGCAGTATTTT. This encodes CAITSDRGGDTQYF.

The rearrangement joins TRBV21-1 to TRBJ2-7; no DNA check was done on the table's D call, TRBD1. TRBV21-1 is recorded as a pseudogene. The CDR3 is made up of 14 amino acids. CDR3 sequence reads: CASSRQGISYEQYF. CDR3 in DNA: TGTGCCAGCAGCCGACAGGGCATCTCCTACGAGCAGTACTTC.

A single count supports this clone. The genes are TRBV5-4 and TRBJ2-5; 7 bases fit TRBD2. This CDR3 has 16 amino acids. With 1 base clipped from V and 5 bases from J, the junction kept 11 bases outside the gene matches. Per the germline V gene, CDR1 is SGHNT and CDR2 is YYREEE (reference sequence). Here the CDR3 reads CASSLQDAGVGETQYF. The CDR3 DNA is TGTGCCAGCAGCTTGCAGGATGCGGGGGTCGGGGAGACCCAGTACTTC.

This clone showed up just once. V and J are TRBV5-1 and TRBJ2-5; 12 nucleotides match TRBD1. Germline V CDR1 and CDR2: SGHRS, YFSETQ. CDR3 length: 15 amino acids. Trimming removed 3 bases from V and 6 bases from J; junction bases left unmatched: 6. This chain's CDR3 is CASSSGTGGGKTQYF. In DNA form, the CDR3 reads TGCGCCAGCAGCTCCGGGACAGGGGGCGGTAAGACCCAGTACTTC.

This clone appeared once. The gene calls are TRBV11-3 and TRBJ2-1, with a possible D match to TRBD2 (6 bases). Trimming pared 2 bases from V and 8 bases from J, leaving 22 bases between. Germline-derived CDR1 and CDR2 are SGHNT and YENEEA. CDR3 length: 17 amino acids. The CDR3 is CASSLKPVPTTGDEQFF. CDR3 nucleotide sequence: TGTGCCAGCAGCTTAAAGCCAGTCCCCACTACGGGGGATGAGCAGTTCTTC.